The 3 T cell receptor beta chains below come from one sample, sequenced in a study of blood T cell repertoires in COVID-19 (dated by TCRdb to 2019 to 2021). The library came from the immunoSEQ multiplex PCR assay. The immuneACCESS repertoire file appears here via TCRdb, limited to in-frame rearrangements. These files lack a portion of the clones; in checked studies, under half of the deficit traces to unresolved V genes, and the cause of the others is not known. The sample table contains 60,000 to 80,000 clones; only one count was recorded for roughly 80% of them. Together, the top ten hold 3.8% of the sample. Sequencing was done on a sample of PBMCs or T cells enriched from blood (not recorded which). These receptors were collected from a woman in her thirties or forties with acute COVID-19.

The rearrangement links TRBV11-2 to TRBJ1-1; D ambiguous. Trimming took 5 bases from V and 5 from J, leaving 12 bases between them. This CDR3 is built from 13 residues. Looked up from germline, CDR1 is SGHAT and CDR2 is FQNNGV. CDR3 amino acids: CASSPTFGTEAFF. CDR3 nucleotides: TGTGCCAGCAGCCCAACTTTCGGGACTGAAGCTTTCTTT.

This chain connects TRBV19 to TRBJ1-4, with 9 bases fitting TRBD1. Trimming at V came to 5 bases and at J to 0 bases, leaving 4 bases not matched to a gene. Per the germline V gene, CDR1 is LNHDA and CDR2 is SQIVND (reference sequence). The CDR3 extends over 16 amino acids. The CDR3 DNA reads TGTGCCAGTAGTTGGGACAGGGAGACAACTAATGAAAAACTGTTTTTT. The encoded protein is CASSWDRETTNEKLFF. Drawing the rest from reference TRBV19 and TRBJ1-4, the complete variable domain is DGGITQSPKYLFRKEGQNVTLSCEQNLNHDAMYWYRQDPGQGLRLIYYSQIVNDFQKGDIAEGYSVSREKKESFPLTVTSAQKNPTAFYLCASSWDRETTNEKLFFGSGTQLSVL.

The J gene is TRBJ1-1, the V gene TRBV11-1, with a weak D call TRBD1 (5 bases). V lost 1 base to trimming and J lost 5 bases, with 11 bases between them. CDR3 size: 14 residues. CDR1 and CDR2 (germline): SGHAT, FQDESV (reference sequence). The DNA for the CDR3 is TGTGCCAGCAGCTTAGGGGGCGCAAGAACTGAAGCTTTCTTT. Its translation is CASSLGGARTEAFF.